In this sample, the clone carrying this T cell receptor beta chain turned up once. The V gene end was trimmed by 4 bases and the J gene end by 1 base; junction bases not matched to a gene: 9. The CDR3 totals 17 residues. The germline CDR1 and CDR2 sequences are SNHLY and FYNNEI. This entry is derived from a study of cytomegalovirus exposure and HLA in healthy donors. TCRdb's table, derived via immunoSEQ multiplex PCR, lists solely in-frame clones and lacks some. Here the sample spans roughly 120,000 clones, about 87% being singletons. The sequenced sample was PBMCs. This receptor was identified in a man between 18 and 35 years old in good health and CMV-seronegative. The V call is TRBV2, the J call TRBJ2-3, with 9 positions matching TRBD2. CDR3 protein: CASSVAGGRLGTDTQYF. The CDR3 region has the DNA TGTGCCAGCAGTGTGGCGGGGGGGCGTCTGGGCACAGATACGCAGTATTTT.